The 24 T cell receptor beta chains below all came from one sample that was sequenced in a study of blood T cell repertoires in COVID-19. Sequencing was performed with immunoSEQ multiplex PCR; in TCRdb, only in-frame clones are kept and a portion is missing. The top ten hold more than 9% of the sample, which has more than 300,000 clones, over 75% seen once. Sample: peripheral blood. These receptors came from a woman aged 25 to 45 with COVID-19, enrolled during active disease.

This sequence joins TRBV27 and TRBJ2-3; the match to TRBD1 covers 11 bases. CDR1 and CDR2 (germline): MNHEY, SMNVEV (reference sequence). The CDR3 contains 17 residues. Trimming removed 4 bases from V and 4 bases from J; junction bases left unmatched: 10. The CDR3 here is CASSSILGQGDADTQYF. The CDR3 region has the DNA TGTGCCAGCAGTTCGATTTTGGGACAGGGGGACGCAGATACGCAGTATTTT.

This rearrangement joins TRBV19 to TRBJ2-1, with D possibly matching TRBD1 (5 bases). The ends were cut back, 5 bases at V and 2 bases at J, with 13 bases in the middle. The germline gives CDR1 LNHDA, CDR2 SQIVND (reference sequence). The CDR3 is made up of 15 amino acids. In DNA, the CDR3 is TGTGCCAGTAGTGTCTACAGGTTTACCTACAATGAGCAGTTCTTC. Protein sequence: CASSVYRFTYNEQFF.

The chain has TRBV5-1 and TRBJ2-1, with D tentatively TRBD1 (6 bases). The CDR3 loop spans 15 amino acids. Germline CDR1 and CDR2: SGHRS and YFSETQ. V was trimmed by 2 bases and J by 5 bases, leaving 14 bases between them. The chain's CDR3 is CASSLGTSQHNEQFF. In DNA form, the CDR3 reads TGCGCCAGCAGCTTAGGGACATCCCAGCACAATGAGCAGTTCTTC.

J is TRBJ2-5 and V is TRBV7-9; D not certain. This CDR3 region has 13 residues. The V end was cut by 4 bases, the J end by 4 bases, with 10 bases between. Germline CDR1 and CDR2: SEHNR and FQNEAQ (reference sequence). As DNA, the CDR3 is TGTGCCAGCAGCTCCTCAGGATTAGAGACCCAGTACTTC. Translation gives CASSSSGLETQYF.

This clone has a single count. This rearrangement joins TRBV2 to TRBJ2-1; TRBD2 aligns across 12 bases. This CDR3 comprises 15 residues. The germline V gene encodes CDR1 SNHLY and CDR2 FYNNEI. V gave up 7 bases and J gave up 9 bases; unmatched junction bases: 10. In DNA, the CDR3 is TGTGCCAGCAAAAAAGTGGCTAGCGGGGGGGTTGAGCAGTTCTTC. This sequence encodes CASKKVASGGVEQFF.

CDR3 nucleotide sequence: TGTGCCATAGGGGTCGGCTCCTACGAGCAGTACTTC. Protein sequence: CAIGVGSYEQYF. The genes are TRBV10-3 and TRBJ2-7, with D perhaps matching TRBD1 (5 bases). The CDR3 spans 12 residues. V was clipped by 9 bases and J by 0 bases, with 9 bases between them. CDR1 ENHRY and CDR2 SYGVKD come from the germline V gene.

The V gene is TRBV29-1, the J gene TRBJ1-5; D unclear. The CDR3 runs to 14 residues. V was pared by 3 bases and J by 1 base, with 10 bases between. From germline, CDR1 is SQVTM and CDR2 ANQGSEA. Here the CDR3 reads CSVDGPGSNQPQHF. The CDR3 DNA reads as TGCAGCGTTGACGGCCCCGGGAGCAATCAGCCCCAGCATTTT. The variable domain in full, completed from reference TRBV29-1 and TRBJ1-5, reads SAVISQKPSRDICQRGTSLTIQCQVDSQVTMMFWYRQQPGQSLTLIATANQGSEATYESGFVIDKFPISRPNLTFSTLTVSNMSPEDSSIYLCSVDGPGSNQPQHFGDGTRLSIL.

The chain uses TRBV2 and TRBJ2-5; 8 positions match TRBD2. Trimming removed 8 bases from V and 3 bases from J; junction bases left unmatched: 11. The V gene's germline CDR1 is SNHLY and CDR2 FYNNEI. CDR3 length: 15 amino acids. CDR3 bases: TGTGCCAGCCGGGGGGGGCAGGGAGTAGAAGAGACCCAGTACTTC. Translated, it gives CASRGGQGVEETQYF. The whole variable domain, filled in from reference TRBV2 and TRBJ2-5, reads EPEVTQTPSHQVTQMGQEVILRCVPISNHLYFYWYRQILGQKVEFLVSFYNNEISEKSEIFDDQFSVERPDGSNFTLKIRSTKLEDSAMYFCASRGGQGVEETQYFGPGTRLLVL.

The chain recombines TRBV20-1 with TRBJ2-5, with D maybe TRBD2 (6 bases). Deletions cut 6 bases from V and 0 bases from J, with 14 bases between. The CDR3 totals 14 residues. Germline V gene data show CDR1 as DFQATT and CDR2 as SNEGSKA (reference sequence). CDR3 DNA sequence: TGCAGTGCCAGTCGTAGCGGATACCAAGAGACCCAGTACTTC. It codes for CSASRSGYQETQYF.

This clone has a handful of counts. This sequence joins TRBV5-1 and TRBJ1-3; 7 bases map to TRBD1. V trimming: 2 bases; J trimming: 0 bases; junction bases outside the gene matches: 8. This CDR3 is built from 17 residues. Germline lookup yields CDR1 SGHRS and CDR2 YFSETQ. The CDR3 spells CASSLGDSSNSGNTIYF. The CDR3 bases are TGCGCCAGCAGCTTAGGGGACAGCTCAAACTCTGGAAACACCATATATTTT.

The chain employs TRBV5-1 and TRBJ1-5; D ambiguous. With 3 bases removed from V and 2 bases from J, the gap between germline ends came to 9 bases. The CDR3 spans 14 residues. CDR1 and CDR2 (germline): SGHRS, YFSETQ. CDR3 amino acids: CASSSSPGNQPQHF. CDR3 in DNA: TGCGCCAGCAGCTCGAGCCCCGGCAATCAGCCCCAGCATTTT.

The chain combines TRBV2 with TRBJ1-5, with D possibly being TRBD1 (5 bases). Deletions cut 2 bases from V and 1 base from J, with 6 bases between. Germline V gene data show CDR1 as SNHLY and CDR2 as FYNNEI. The CDR3 has 14 residues. Written as DNA, the CDR3 is TGTGCCAGCAGTGAAAGGGGAAGCAATCAGCCCCAGCATTTT. Its translation is CASSERGSNQPQHF.

V gene TRBV5-1 combines with J gene TRBJ1-5; no firm D call. The CDR3 extends over 12 amino acids. Germline loops: CDR1 SGHRS, CDR2 YFSETQ. The V end was cut by 3 bases, the J end by 11 bases, with 12 bases between. CDR3 sequence: CASSSGARAQHF. In DNA, the CDR3 is TGCGCCAGCAGCTCCGGCGCCCGGGCCCAGCATTTT.

This clone was detected a few times. The V call is TRBV7-2, the J call TRBJ2-2, with a tentative D call TRBD1 (5 bases). V lost 2 bases and J 0 bases, leaving 7 bases between the germline ends. The CDR3 extends over 15 amino acids. Germline V CDR1 and CDR2: SGHTA, FQGNSA. CDR3 nucleotide sequence: TGTGCCAGCAGCTTACAGGGTCCGAACACCGGGGAGCTGTTTTTT. Protein product: CASSLQGPNTGELFF.

This clone occurred a few times. The rearrangement joins TRBV5-1 to TRBJ2-7, with D possibly being TRBD1 (5 bases). The length of the CDR3 is 14 residues. Germline values: CDR1 SGHRS, CDR2 YFSETQ. V lost 0 bases, J lost 5 bases, and 12 bases lay in between. DNA of the CDR3: TGCGCCAGCAGCTTGGGACAGATATCGGACGAGCAGTACTTC. As protein: CASSLGQISDEQYF.

The J gene is TRBJ1-3, the V gene TRBV5-4, with D possibly matching TRBD1 (5 bases). Germline assignment: CDR1 SGHNT and CDR2 YYREEE (reference sequence). The CDR3 consists of 14 residues. V was pared by 5 bases and J by 0 bases, with 9 bases between. DNA of the CDR3: TGTGCCAGCAGTCCCGGGGGCTCTGGAAACACCATATATTTT. This translates into CASSPGGSGNTIYF.

The chain is built from TRBV4-3 and TRBJ2-5; tentative D call: TRBD2 (6 bases). The CDR3 covers 15 residues. CDR1 LGHNA and CDR2 YSLEER come from the germline V gene. The germline V and J ends were trimmed by 0 bases and 3 bases, with 11 bases remaining between them. The CDR3 DNA follows: TGCGCCAGCAGCCAAGATCGGAGGGGCGAAGAGACCCAGTACTTC. Translating it yields CASSQDRRGEETQYF.

The chain recombines TRBV9 with TRBJ2-3; D may be TRBD2 (6 bases). CDR1 and CDR2 (germline): SGDLS, YYNGEE. There are 16 residues in the CDR3. V lost 0 bases and J 0 bases, leaving 11 bases between the germline ends. CDR3 DNA: TGTGCCAGCAGCGTAGCGGGAGCTACTAGCACAGATACGCAGTATTTT. Amino acids: CASSVAGATSTDTQYF.

The rearrangement links TRBV6-5 to TRBJ1-2; 7 bases agree with TRBD1. V shed 5 bases, J shed 4 bases, and the junction held 10 bases outside the gene matches. CDR1 is MNHEY, CDR2 SVGAGI, per germline. CDR3 length: 15 residues. CDR3 nucleotide sequence: TGTGCCAGCAGTCCACGGGACAGCTACTTCTATGGCTACACCTTC. Translating it yields CASSPRDSYFYGYTF.

The rearrangement links TRBV11-2 to TRBJ2-6, with a weak D call TRBD1 (5 bases). The CDR3 is 16 amino acids. V lost 3 bases to trimming and J lost 2 bases, with 11 bases between them. CDR1 is SGHAT and CDR2 is FQNNGV in the germline V gene. As DNA, the CDR3 is TGTGCCAGCAGCTTCAGAAGGGGCGCTGGGGCCAACGTCCTGACTTTC. Translated, it gives CASSFRRGAGANVLTF.

The chain recombines TRBV5-4 with TRBJ1-1, with D perhaps TRBD1 (5 bases). V was shortened by 0 bases and J by 4 bases, with 13 bases between the two germline ends. The CDR3 loop spans 15 amino acids. Per germline, CDR1 SGHNT and CDR2 YYREEE (reference sequence). The CDR3 bases are TGTGCCAGCAGCTTGGTCCAGGGAAAGAGCACTGAAGCTTTCTTT. This encodes CASSLVQGKSTEAFF.

The table lists this clone with a few counts. The chain combines TRBV10-2 with TRBJ2-5, with D possibly being TRBD2 (6 bases). CDR3 size: 13 residues. V was trimmed by 2 bases and J by 4 bases, leaving 8 bases between them. The V gene's germline CDR1 is WSHSY and CDR2 SAAADI. DNA for the CDR3: TGCGCCAGCAGTGAGGGAGGGCTAGAGACCCAGTACTTC. Encoded protein: CASSEGGLETQYF.

This chain links TRBV6-5 with TRBJ2-1, with 7 bases lining up with TRBD2. V was clipped by 2 bases and J by 4 bases; unmatched bases: 8. Germline-derived CDR1 and CDR2 are MNHEY and SVGAGI. The CDR3 contains 16 residues. The CDR3 bases are TGTGCCAGCAGTTACAGTGGCGGGAGACAGTACAATGAGCAGTTCTTC. Translated, it gives CASSYSGGRQYNEQFF.

The chain joins TRBV6-2 or TRBV6-3 to TRBJ2-2, with D unresolved. V was shortened by 2 bases and J by 6 bases, with 7 bases between the two germline ends. This CDR3 has 13 amino acids. Germline assignment: CDR1 MNHEY and CDR2 SVGEGT. CDR3 nucleotides: TGTGCCAGCAGTTACCGAGATTCCGGGGAGCTGTTTTTT. Encoded protein: CASSYRDSGELFF.